This T cell receptor (beta chain) came from a study of cytomegalovirus exposure and HLA in healthy donors. General study points: When analyzed later, the rates of TCR association showed variation by HLA locus, with DRB1 the most and HLA-C the fewest. The productive fraction for most TCR beta V segments was about 90% or about 30% in an earlier analysis. Specific recognition of CMV antigens was confirmed in vitro for a few chains (all CMV-associated).

The CDR3 has 14 amino acids. V trimming: 6 bases; J trimming: 6 bases; junction bases outside the gene matches: 7. Germline V gives CDR1 MGHRA, CDR2 YSYEKL. Remarks on this clone: Its antigen remains unidentified.

PCR involved 60 Vbeta and 13 Jbeta primers. This table comes from immunoSEQ multiplex PCR, and its TCRdb copy is limited to in-frame clones, with some not included. This table has roughly 150,000 clones, 80% appearing once. The V call is TRBV4-1, the J call TRBJ2-7; the match to TRBD1 covers 11 bases. The clonotype originates from a male donor in good health and CMV-seronegative. The sequenced sample was PBMCs. The CDR3 region is CASRNQGTGGEQYF. CDR3 nucleotide sequence: TGCGCCAGCAGAAATCAGGGGACAGGGGGCGAGCAGTACTTC.